These 30 T cell receptor beta chains were all obtained from the same sample, sequenced in a study of blood T cells in healthy people across ages (dated by TCRdb to the mid-2010s). The library was produced with 5' RACE. The sequencer was an Illumina HiSeq 2500. A second PCR of roughly 7 to 11 cycles was performed with a sample-barcoded 5' primer and a J-beta primer mix. TCRdb redid the processing of the public reads, applying fastp at Q25 and MiXCR, and retained in-frame beta chains. A single entry per CDR3 protein holds the most common genes and DNA from its merged rows. The sample contains 1.5 million to 1.8 million distinct CDR3 sequences, approximately 39% of them found a single time. The ten top clones hold about 4.1% of the sample. Input material: blood. Every receptor here comes from a woman under 30 in good health.

The chain carries TRBV20-1 and TRBJ2-4; 7 bases are shared with TRBD2. Near its end, the DNA agrees better with TRBJ2-7, so the J call may be wrong. Looked up from germline, CDR1 is DFQATT and CDR2 is SNEGSKA (reference sequence). This CDR3 has 16 amino acids. The CDR3 is CSARVGGGGEKYEQYF. CDR3 DNA sequence: TGCAGTGCTAGAGTCGGTGGGGGAGGGGAAAAATACGAGCAGTACTTC.

J is TRBJ2-5 and V is TRBV7-9; maybe TRBD2 (6 bases). V dropped 1 base and J dropped 3 bases, with 9 bases sitting between them. The CDR3 covers 14 residues. Germline V gene data show CDR1 as SEHNR and CDR2 as FQNEAQ (reference sequence). Here the CDR3 reads CASSLGAGKETQYF. CDR3 nucleotide sequence: TGTGCCAGCAGCTTAGGTGCGGGGAAAGAGACCCAGTACTTC.

The chain recombines TRBV6-2 or TRBV6-3 with TRBJ2-2; D might be TRBD1 (6 bases). CDR1 is MNHEY, CDR2 SVGEGT, per germline. This CDR3 has 19 residues. The V end was cut by 2 bases, the J end by 4 bases, with 23 bases between. The CDR3 region has the DNA TGTGCCAGCAGTTACGGCCCTGATACAGGGTTCTACGGCACCGGGGAGCTGTTTTTT. Its protein is CASSYGPDTGFYGTGELFF.

Here the CDR3 reads CASSLVGQSYNEQYF. As DNA, the CDR3 is TGCGCCAGCAGCTTGGTAGGACAGTCCTACAATGAGCAGTACTTC. V is TRBV5-1 and J is TRBJ2-1, with D tentatively TRBD1 (6 bases). The J call may be faulty, since TRBJ2-7 better matches the DNA end. The V gene's germline CDR1 is SGHRS and CDR2 YFSETQ. CDR3 length: 15 residues.

This clonotype was detected a few times. An end of the junction does not agree with germline; a read error may underlie this. This rearrangement joins TRBV7-9 to TRBJ2-7, with TRBD1 identical over 7 bases. The CDR3 is 16 amino acids. The germline V gene encodes CDR1 SEHNR and CDR2 FQNEAQ (reference sequence). CDR3 sequence reads: CAGSSNRDSYPYEQYF. CDR3 nucleotide sequence: TGTGCCGGCAGCTCAAACCGGGACAGCTATCCCTACGAGCAGTACTTC.

The chain has TRBV4-1 and TRBJ1-2, with TRBD1 identical over 7 bases. V lost 1 base and J lost 9; bases outside the gene matches: 5. The CDR3 spans 13 residues. CDR1 MGHRA and CDR2 YSYEKL come from the germline V gene. The CDR3 DNA is TGCGCCAGCAGCCAAGGCCAGGGGGATAGCTACACCTTC. This sequence encodes CASSQGQGDSYTF.

V usage is TRBV20-1 and J usage is TRBJ2-5; maybe TRBD1 (6 bases). The length of the CDR3 is 13 residues. V lost 4 bases to trimming and J lost 5 bases, with 14 bases between them. From germline, CDR1 is DFQATT and CDR2 SNEGSKA (reference sequence). The CDR3 spells CSATQQGRETQYF. The CDR3 coding sequence is TGCAGTGCTACACAACAGGGCCGGGAGACCCAGTACTTC.

The V gene is TRBV7-2, the J gene TRBJ2-4; D might be TRBD1 (6 bases). Germline CDR1 SGHTA, CDR2 FQGNSA. Deletions cut 5 bases from V and 8 bases from J, with 10 bases between. This CDR3 is built from 12 residues. CDR3 in DNA: TGTGCCAGCAGCCCACGACAGGACATTCAGTACTTC. Translating gives CASSPRQDIQYF.

This clonotype has ten or more counts. The chain employs TRBV2 and TRBJ1-2; 7 nucleotides agree with TRBD1. V lost 6 bases and J lost 2; bases outside the gene matches: 3. The CDR3 is 13 amino acids. Germline lookup yields CDR1 SNHLY and CDR2 FYNNEI. Here the CDR3 DNA reads TGTGCCAGCAGACAGACAGGGAACTATGGCTACACCTTC. It codes for CASRQTGNYGYTF.

The rearrangement links TRBV2 to TRBJ2-7; the D is unclear. CDR1 is SNHLY and CDR2 is FYNNEI in the germline V gene. CDR3 size: 14 residues. Trimming took 3 bases from V and 7 from J, leaving 16 bases between them. The CDR3 sequence is CASSDRRSYNEQYF. The CDR3 DNA reads TGTGCCAGCAGTGATCGTAGATCCTACAATGAGCAGTACTTC.

This clonotype was picked up a small number of times. This chain links TRBV21-1 with TRBJ2-1. TRBV21-1 is shown as a pseudogene. CDR3 length: 12 residues. As DNA, the CDR3 is TGTGCCAGCAGCAAGGCGGACAATGAGCAGTTCTTC. It encodes CASSKADNEQFF.

The rearrangement joins TRBV7-2 to TRBJ2-5; 8 nucleotides match TRBD1. Germline V lookup: CDR1 SGHTA, CDR2 FQGNSA. V was clipped by 0 bases and J by 5 bases; unmatched bases: 2. The CDR3 spans 14 residues. The CDR3 spells CASSLAYRGETQYF. CDR3 bases: TGTGCCAGCAGCTTAGCGTACAGGGGGGAGACCCAGTACTTC.

The CDR3, as DNA: TGCAGTGCTAAGGGACAGGGAGACTATGGCTACACCTTC. Translating gives CSAKGQGDYGYTF. V gene TRBV20-1 combines with J gene TRBJ1-2; 9 nucleotides agree with TRBD1. Germline CDR1 is DFQATT and CDR2 is SNEGSKA (reference sequence). This CDR3 contains 13 residues. With 4 bases clipped from V and 3 bases from J, the junction kept 3 bases outside the gene matches.

This rearrangement joins TRBV6-7 to TRBJ2-3; 8 bases align to TRBD1. TRBV6-7 is an ORF; its function is uncertain. The CDR3 has 16 residues. V shed 2 bases, J shed 5 bases, and the junction held 9 bases outside the gene matches. The CDR3, as DNA: TGTGCCAGCAGTTACGGGGGCCAGGGGGCGGGAGATACGCAGTATTTT. It codes for CASSYGGQGAGDTQYF.

This clonotype was observed a few times. V usage is TRBV7-2 and J usage is TRBJ1-2, with 8 bases lining up with TRBD1. The CDR3 spans 15 residues. Losses at the gene ends were 5 bases for V and 4 bases for J; bases not matched to a gene: 9. Per germline, CDR1 SGHTA and CDR2 FQGNSA. The CDR3 sequence: CASSVDRGLIYGYTF. CDR3 coding DNA: TGTGCCAGCAGCGTAGACAGGGGCCTAATCTATGGCTACACCTTC. Full variable domain (remainder filled in from reference TRBV7-2 and TRBJ1-2): GAGVSQSPSNKVTEKGKDVELRCDPISGHTALYWYRQSLGQGLEFLIYFQGNSAPDKSGLPSDRFSAERTGGSVSTLTIQRTQQEDSAVYLCASSVDRGLIYGYTFGSGTRLTVV.

This clonotype was seen a few times. This chain links TRBV4-1 with TRBJ2-7, with D perhaps matching TRBD1 (6 bases). CDR3 length: 14 amino acids. The V gene lost 1 base and the J gene lost 1 base, with 8 bases spanning the gap. CDR1 and CDR2 (germline): MGHRA, YSYEKL. The CDR3 bases are TGCGCCAGCAGCCAAGCAGGACAGTCCTACGAGCAGTACTTC. Translated, it gives CASSQAGQSYEQYF.

J is TRBJ2-2 and V is TRBV4-3; 7 bases align to TRBD2. The junction had 8 bases not matched to a gene; V was cut back by 0 bases and J by 7 bases. The length of the CDR3 is 16 residues. The germline V gene has CDR1 LGHNA and CDR2 YSLEER. CDR3 sequence: CASSQDGLVGGGELFF. In DNA form, the CDR3 reads TGCGCCAGCAGCCAAGATGGACTAGTCGGGGGCGGGGAGCTGTTTTTT.

V gene TRBV20-1 combines with J gene TRBJ1-2; tentatively, D is TRBD1 (5 bases). The length of the CDR3 is 13 residues. V lost 6 bases and J 8 bases, leaving 19 bases between the germline ends. Germline V gives CDR1 DFQATT, CDR2 SNEGSKA (reference sequence). The CDR3 bases are TGCAGTGCGAACCGGGGGGAATACGGCGGCTACACCTTC. It specifies CSANRGEYGGYTF.

The genes are TRBV6-2 or TRBV6-3 and TRBJ1-5; D unclear. Per germline, CDR1 MNHEY and CDR2 SVGEGT. This CDR3 region has 17 residues. Trimming took 0 bases from V and 0 from J, leaving 12 bases between them. Written as DNA, the CDR3 is TGTGCCAGCAGTTACTCGGGCAGGCAGTATAGCAATCAGCCCCAGCATTTT. This translates into CASSYSGRQYSNQPQHF.

The sample holds a few counts of this clonotype. V is TRBV28 and J is TRBJ2-3, with D possibly being TRBD1 (6 bases). The CDR3 spans 13 residues. The V and J ends lost 4 bases and 4 bases respectively, with 9 bases between them. Germline CDR1 reads MDHEN; CDR2 reads SYDVKM. The CDR3 region has the DNA TGTGCCAGCAGTTGGACAGTGGCAGATACGCAGTATTTT. Encoded protein: CASSWTVADTQYF. Full variable domain (missing parts from reference TRBV28 and TRBJ2-3): DVKVTQSSRYLVKRTGEKVFLECVQDMDHENMFWYRQDPGLGLRLIYFSYDVKMKEKGDIPEGYSVSREKKERFSLILESASTNQTSMYLCASSWTVADTQYFGPGTRLTVL.

This clonotype showed up just a few times. V gene TRBV6-1 combines with J gene TRBJ2-7; weak D call: TRBD2 (6 bases). The germline V and J ends were trimmed by 1 base and 2 bases, with 15 bases remaining between them. CDR3 length: 16 amino acids. CDR1 and CDR2 from the germline V gene are MNHNS and SASEGT. The CDR3 loop reads CASSEGWRGLPYEQYF. The CDR3 DNA follows: TGTGCCAGCAGTGAAGGGTGGCGGGGCCTACCCTACGAGCAGTACTTC.

CDR3 residues: CASSLARVGGHHEQYF. The DNA of the CDR3 is TGCGCCAGCAGCTTGGCCAGGGTGGGAGGGCATCATGAGCAGTACTTC. The gene calls are TRBV5-1 and TRBJ2-7; TRBD2 aligns across 7 bases. The germline gives CDR1 SGHRS, CDR2 YFSETQ. CDR3 length: 16 amino acids. V lost 0 bases to trimming and J lost 7 bases; unmatched junction nucleotides: 13.

The chain joins TRBV6-6 to TRBJ1-6; 9 bases map to TRBD1. The CDR3 loop spans 14 amino acids. Germline loops: CDR1 MNHNY, CDR2 SVGAGI (reference sequence). The junction had 10 bases not matched to a gene; V was cut back by 8 bases and J by 11 bases. The CDR3 sequence is CASSTGGFTPPLHF. DNA for the CDR3: TGTGCCAGCTCTACAGGGGGCTTTACTCCACCCCTCCACTTT.

V is TRBV6-5 and J is TRBJ1-1, with 8 bases fitting TRBD1. Per the germline V gene, CDR1 is MNHEY and CDR2 is SVGAGI. Trimming removed 5 bases from V and 6 bases from J; junction bases left unmatched: 8. The CDR3 is 14 amino acids. The CDR3 reads CASSADRGGAEAFF. DNA for the CDR3: TGTGCCAGCAGTGCCGACAGGGGAGGGGCTGAAGCTTTCTTT.

The chain joins TRBV30 to TRBJ2-1; TRBD1 or TRBD2 may be the D gene (5 bases each). Germline-derived CDR1 and CDR2 are GTSNPN and SVGIG (reference sequence). This CDR3 contains 14 residues. Trimming stripped 7 bases from V and 2 bases from J, with 15 bases between. CDR3 bases: TGTGCCTCGTACCGGGGCGCGGCCTACAATGAGCAGTTCTTC. Translated, it gives CASYRGAAYNEQFF.

The chain joins TRBV20-1 to TRBJ2-1; D call uncertain. V was pared by 1 base and J by 2 bases, with 12 bases between. There are 15 residues in the CDR3. Germline loops: CDR1 DFQATT, CDR2 SNEGSKA (reference sequence). The CDR3 DNA follows: TGCAGTGCTAGAGGGCTGACACACACCTACAATGAGCAGTTCTTC. Its protein is CSARGLTHTYNEQFF.

The V and J genes are TRBV11-3 and TRBJ2-1; 7 nucleotides agree with TRBD2. This CDR3 is 21 amino acids long. Germline lookup yields CDR1 SGHNT and CDR2 YENEEA. J was trimmed by 0 bases and V by 8 bases; bases with no gene match: 25. CDR3 DNA sequence: TGTGCCAGCGGGTTAAGGCCGCTAGAAGTGGGGGGGTTGAGCTCCTACAATGAGCAGTTCTTC. It yields the protein CASGLRPLEVGGLSSYNEQFF.

The chain recombines TRBV20-1 with TRBJ2-1; 7 nucleotides match TRBD2. The CDR3 has 17 amino acids. CDR1 is DFQATT, CDR2 SNEGSKA, per germline (reference sequence). The V segment lost 4 bases and the J segment 0 bases; nucleotides outside the gene matches: 12. The CDR3 reads CSANLASGLSSYNEQFF. CDR3 nucleotide sequence: TGCAGTGCTAACCTGGCTAGCGGATTAAGCTCCTACAATGAGCAGTTCTTC.

This rearrangement joins TRBV7-9 to TRBJ1-6, with D possibly being TRBD1 (5 bases). This CDR3 has 15 residues. CDR1 is SEHNR and CDR2 is FQNEAQ in the germline V gene (reference sequence). Trimming took 6 bases from V and 10 from J, leaving 19 bases between them. The CDR3 protein is CASRTLTGVSSPLHF. CDR3 coding DNA: TGTGCCAGCAGAACCTTAACAGGTGTCTCATCACCCCTCCACTTT.

This clonotype was seen a few times. This chain connects TRBV9 to TRBJ2-3; D ambiguous. From germline, CDR1 is SGDLS and CDR2 YYNGEE. With 1 base removed from V and 2 bases from J, the gap between germline ends came to 5 bases. CDR3 size: 13 residues. The CDR3 bases are TGTGCCAGCAGCGTAATACACACAGATACGCAGTATTTT. It yields the protein CASSVIHTDTQYF.